The entry that follows covers one T cell receptor beta chain sequence. Its target is unknown. Profiling relied on immunoSEQ multiplex PCR, and the TCRdb table lists in-frame clones only, not all of them. In the table there are approximately 99,000 clones, about 91% of which are singletons. These data belong to a study of radiotherapy plus CTLA-4 blockade in lung cancer. Focal radiation plus CTLA-4 blockade with ipilimumab was given to patients with chemo-refractory metastatic non-small-cell lung cancer. Study observations and caveats: Interferon-beta, together with early blood T cell clone dynamics, reportedly best predicted response.

This CDR3 region has 13 residues. Trimming at V came to 4 bases and at J to 1 base, leaving 1 base not matched to a gene. The germline CDR1 and CDR2 sequences are MNHEY and SVGAGI. Specimen: peripheral blood, collected from a patient treated with radiotherapy plus ipilimumab. The receptor's source is a human donor with non-small cell lung cancer that progressed on radiotherapy plus ipilimumab. The chain uses TRBV6-5 and TRBJ2-7, with 7 bases aligning to TRBD1. The CDR3 here is CASSLGQSYEQYF. Here the CDR3 DNA reads TGTGCCAGCAGTTTGGGACAGTCCTACGAGCAGTACTTC.